This entry describes one TCR beta chain. Germline V gene lookup returns CDR1 MGHRA and CDR2 YSYEKL. V lost 2 bases and J lost 3; bases outside the gene matches: 7. The CDR3 runs to 15 residues. This sample is drawn from a study of shared clonotypes between healthy human individuals. Data came from immunoSEQ multiplex PCR; TCRdb stores just in-frame clones and leaves some out. In the table there are fewer than 600,000 clones, 70% to 80% of which are singletons. The V gene is TRBV4-1, the J gene TRBJ2-7; 7 nucleotides align to TRBD1. This receptor was obtained from a woman aged 40-49 years in good health. Some clones in this sample may be carry-over from other donors' samples. Sequenced: PBMCs. CDR3 bases: TGCGCCAGCAGCCAACCGCGACAGGGAAGCTACGAGCAGTACTTC. Its protein product is CASSQPRQGSYEQYF.